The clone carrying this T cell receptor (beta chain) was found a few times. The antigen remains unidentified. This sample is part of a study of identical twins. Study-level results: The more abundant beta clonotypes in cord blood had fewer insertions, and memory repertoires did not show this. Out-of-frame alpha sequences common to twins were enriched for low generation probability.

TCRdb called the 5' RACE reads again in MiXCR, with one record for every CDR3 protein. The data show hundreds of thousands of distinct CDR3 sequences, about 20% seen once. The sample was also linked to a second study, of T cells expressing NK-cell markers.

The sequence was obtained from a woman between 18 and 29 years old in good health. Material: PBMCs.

The chain's CDR3 is CSALLGGWDTQYF. The CDR3 DNA is TGCAGTGCGCTACTGGGGGGGTGGGATACGCAGTATTTT. This rearrangement joins TRBV20-1 to TRBJ2-3; 7 bases map to TRBD2. Germline CDR1 reads DFQATT; CDR2 reads SNEGSKA (reference sequence). The CDR3 loop spans 13 amino acids. Trimming cost V 6 bases and J 6 bases; bases outside gene matches: 9.